The rows below give T cell receptor beta chains drawn from one sample of a study of T cell responses to AZD1222 COVID-19 vaccine. This table comes from immunoSEQ multiplex PCR, and its TCRdb copy is limited to in-frame clones, with some not included. The sample holds fewer than 50,000 clones; around three quarters are singletons and the top ten take under 7.5%. The sample in question was peripheral blood, obtained on day 0 of AZD1222 vaccination. The receptor set was obtained from an adult in good health. The conserved cysteine and the conserved F or W are not part of the CDR3 here.

V gene	J gene	CDR3 protein
TRBV24-1	TRBJ1-1	ATSENTGPNTEAF
TRBV4-1	TRBJ2-3	ASSQVIGHLTSTDTQY
TRBV27	TRBJ2-1	ASSSKTSSYNEQF
TRBV5-1	TRBJ1-1	ASSLGRANMNTEAF
TRBV19	TRBJ1-2	ASGLGPGYGYT
TRBV5-4	TRBJ1-1	ASSLNRGNTEAF
TRBV5-4	TRBJ1-2	ASSPGQEAYGYT
TRBV7-9	TRBJ2-5	ASSYRRGETQY
TRBV11-2	TRBJ1-2	ASSATTNYGYT
TRBV7-2	TRBJ1-1	ASSLVGGHNTEAF
TRBV20-1	TRBJ1-1	SASSGQWNTEAF
TRBV3-1/TRBV3-2	TRBJ1-5	ASSQDSGSDQPQH
TRBV7-9	TRBJ2-2	ASSHFRGGTEHRGELF
TRBV19	TRBJ1-2	ASSQGGGYT
TRBV10-2	TRBJ1-6	ASSEFQGARNSPLH
TRBV30	TRBJ1-3	AWSALGGRNTIY
TRBV2	TRBJ2-2	ASRWQNTGELF
TRBV12-3/TRBV12-4	TRBJ1-5	ASSQSPRQPQH
TRBV12-5	TRBJ1-1	ASGLGAGVNTEAF
TRBV5-6	TRBJ1-2	ASSRQGAYGYT
TRBV27	TRBJ2-2	ASMGGLYTGELF
TRBV12-3/TRBV12-4	TRBJ2-3	ATSSSTDTQY
TRBV4-2	TRBJ1-1	ASSGRGEGAEAF
TRBV27	TRBJ1-2	ASSFAPQGGYGYT
TRBV28	TRBJ2-7	ASRRSYEQY
TRBV19	TRBJ2-7	ASSTQTGAEQY
TRBV29-1	TRBJ1-6	SVSDGDRSPLH
TRBV24-1	TRBJ2-1	ATSAGTAYNEQF
TRBV28	TRBJ2-3	ASSSGTSGNPDTQY
TRBV28	TRBJ2-7	ASRGYRGSSYEQY
TRBV2	TRBJ2-2	ASSEPHDGELF
TRBV5-1	TRBJ2-3	ASSPRLSGVGTDTQY
TRBV5-1	TRBJ2-1	ASTGQSRGNEQF
TRBV27	TRBJ1-6	ASSLRLTGEVLNSPLH
TRBV20-1	TRBJ1-1	SAEGGRAF
TRBV5-6	TRBJ1-1	ASSTGNQGTEAF
TRBV7-2	TRBJ1-5	ASSLDGIVQH
TRBV6-5	TRBJ1-6	ASSYGQALGSPLH
TRBV28	TRBJ1-1	ASGRRTFEAF
TRBV27	TRBJ1-5	ASSPTGRPQH
TRBV6-1	TRBJ1-6	ASSVSRVLRNSPLH
TRBV29-1	TRBJ1-2	SLEGQGGYT
TRBV10-2	TRBJ1-2	ASNGGLQGARYGYT
TRBV5-4	TRBJ1-1	ASNLIPGSLTEAF
TRBV11-2	TRBJ2-1	ASSLRDRVYNEQF
TRBV10-1	TRBJ2-3	ASSSTRQAPGDTQY
TRBV5-4	TRBJ2-2	ASSLMGRASSTGELF
TRBV11-2	TRBJ2-7	ASSLEWEQY
TRBV4-2	TRBJ2-1	ASSQDQSGAPLEQF
TRBV28	TRBJ2-5	ASSWGQGSETQY
TRBV7-2	TRBJ1-2	ASSADRTRRGYT
TRBV10-3	TRBJ1-5	AITAGGGGQPQH
TRBV28	TRBJ2-1	ASRYGTSGHNEQF
TRBV5-6	TRBJ1-2	ASSRRGALYGYT
TRBV5-1	TRBJ2-2	ASSLTGVKTGELF
TRBV28	TRBJ1-6	ASSLTGLYNSPLH
TRBV5-8	TRBJ1-6	ASSLVQGDSPLH
TRBV5-1	TRBJ2-4	ASSLEPGVAKNIQY
TRBV5-6	TRBJ1-4	ASTLGTGFNEKLF
TRBV19	TRBJ2-2	ASSTPGGLAGELF